Presented here are 28 T cell receptor beta chains from one specimen sequenced in a study of blood T cell repertoires in COVID-19. Method: immunoSEQ multiplex PCR; TCRdb's copy keeps in-frame clones and lacks some. The sample holds about 84,000 clones, around 80% seen once. Sequenced sample: peripheral blood. Receptors were obtained from an elderly woman with acute or convalescent COVID-19.

CDR3 in amino acids: CASSPASGGANVLTF. The CDR3 nucleotides read TGTGCCAGCAGCCCCGCTAGCGGTGGGGCCAACGTCCTGACTTTC. The J gene is TRBJ2-6, the V gene TRBV7-9, with 7 bases aligning to TRBD2. The CDR3 runs to 15 residues. Germline trimming cut 5 bases from V and 3 bases from J; bases unmatched to any gene: 4. Germline CDR1 and CDR2: SEHNR and FQNEAQ (reference sequence). Filled out from reference TRBV7-9 and TRBJ2-6, the complete variable domain reads DTGVSQNPRHKITKRGQNVTFRCDPISEHNRLYWYRQTLGQGPEFLTYFQNEAQLEKSRLLSDRFSAERPKGSFSTLEIQRTEQGDSAMYLCASSPASGGANVLTFGAGSRLTVL.

This sequence joins TRBV29-1 and TRBJ2-1; 8 bases match TRBD1. V dropped 6 bases and J dropped 2; count of bases not matched to a gene: 0. The germline CDR1 and CDR2 sequences are SQVTM and ANQGSEA. The length of the CDR3 is 12 residues. In nucleotides, the CDR3 is TGCAGCGTGGGACAGGCCTACAATGAGCAGTTCTTC. Amino acid sequence: CSVGQAYNEQFF.

V is TRBV4-1 and J is TRBJ1-6; TRBD1 agrees at 8 bases. Germline CDR1 and CDR2: MGHRA and YSYEKL. The CDR3 spans 17 residues. J lost 6 bases, V lost 0 bases, and 7 bases had no gene match. CDR3 sequence reads: CASSQESTGGFNSPLHF. The CDR3 nucleotides are TGCGCCAGCAGCCAAGAATCTACAGGGGGATTTAATTCACCCCTCCACTTT.

V usage is TRBV5-1 and J usage is TRBJ1-6; D is unclear. The length of the CDR3 is 16 residues. Trimming cost V 0 bases and J 5 bases, with 12 bases left between them. In germline, CDR1 is SGHRS, CDR2 YFSETQ. CDR3 residues: CASSLEANYNNSPLHF. The CDR3 DNA follows: TGCGCCAGCAGCTTGGAGGCAAACTATAATAATTCACCCCTCCACTTT.

The chain carries TRBV7-9 and TRBJ2-7, with 11 bases identical to TRBD2. The CDR3 has 15 amino acids. CDR1 is SEHNR and CDR2 is FQNEAQ in the germline V gene (reference sequence). Losses at the gene ends were 4 bases for V and 5 bases for J; bases not matched to a gene: 7. The CDR3: CASSSQLAGVDEQYF. CDR3 sequence (DNA): TGTGCCAGCAGCTCCCAACTAGCGGGAGTAGACGAGCAGTACTTC.

The sample holds one count of this clone. The chain is built from TRBV29-1 and TRBJ2-2, with 11 nucleotides matching TRBD2. Germline V CDR1 and CDR2: SQVTM, ANQGSEA. V shed 6 bases, J shed 3 bases, and the junction held 6 bases outside the gene matches. This CDR3 is 15 amino acids long. CDR3 in amino acids: CSVLGTSGYTGELFF. CDR3 nucleotide sequence: TGCAGCGTCCTGGGGACTAGCGGTTACACCGGGGAGCTGTTTTTT.

This chain uses TRBV6-6 with TRBJ2-2; the D is unclear. V lost 10 bases to trimming and J lost 7 bases, with 10 bases between them. The length of the CDR3 is 11 residues. Looked up from germline, CDR1 is MNHNY and CDR2 is SVGAGI (reference sequence). The CDR3 reads CATRLIGELFF. DNA of the CDR3: TGTGCCACCCGTTTAATCGGGGAGCTGTTTTTT.

CDR3 residues: CASSIGGNTEAFF. CDR3 nucleotides: TGTGCCAGTAGTATAGGAGGGAACACTGAAGCTTTCTTT. J is TRBJ1-1 and V is TRBV19; D not resolved. The CDR3 has 13 amino acids. From germline, CDR1 is LNHDA and CDR2 SQIVND (reference sequence). Trimming removed 1 base from V and 1 base from J, with 4 bases in between.

This clone was observed a few times. This sequence joins TRBV6-5 and TRBJ1-5, with D perhaps TRBD1 (5 bases). Between the trimmed V and J ends, which lost 5 bases and 4 bases, there was a span of 15 bases. The germline CDR1 and CDR2 sequences are MNHEY and SVGAGI. There are 15 residues in the CDR3. The DNA of the CDR3 is TGTGCCAGCAGTCGGGGAGGGGCAGGTAATCAGCCCCAGCATTTT. Translated, it gives CASSRGGAGNQPQHF.

V and J are TRBV9 and TRBJ2-1; TRBD2 matches at 10 bases. The CDR3 has 14 amino acids. V was pared by 2 bases and J by 9 bases, with 5 bases of the junction left unmatched. Germline V lookup: CDR1 SGDLS, CDR2 YYNGEE. DNA of the CDR3: TGTGCCAGCAGCGTCCCAGCGGGAGGGGGTGAGCAGTTCTTC. It yields the protein CASSVPAGGGEQFF.

This clone was found a few times. The J gene is TRBJ2-7, the V gene TRBV5-6, with D perhaps matching TRBD1 (6 bases). The CDR3 has 18 amino acids. Germline assignment: CDR1 SGHDT and CDR2 YYEEEE. Trimming cost V 2 bases and J 6 bases, with 27 bases left between them. CDR3 in DNA: TGTGCCAGCAGCTTTTTCGAAACACTTACAGGGTCCGGCCGCGAGCAGTACTTC. This sequence encodes CASSFFETLTGSGREQYF. Variable domain in full (rest from reference TRBV5-6 and TRBJ2-7): DAGVTQSPTHLIKTRGQQVTLRCSPKSGHDTVSWYQQALGQGPQFIFQYYEEEERQRGNFPDRFSGHQFPNYSSELNVNALLLGDSALYLCASSFFETLTGSGREQYFGPGTRLTVT.

The gene calls are TRBV7-9 and TRBJ2-7, with 10 bases that match TRBD2. Looked up from germline, CDR1 is SEHNR and CDR2 is FQNEAQ (reference sequence). V gave up 5 bases and J gave up 3 bases; unmatched junction bases: 19. This CDR3 has 19 amino acids. The CDR3 reads CASSGGRASGSGRYYEQYF. In DNA, the CDR3 is TGTGCCAGCAGCGGGGGGCGGGCTAGCGGGAGTGGACGTTACTACGAGCAGTACTTC.

This rearrangement joins TRBV28 to TRBJ2-2, with TRBD1 identical over 7 bases. The CDR3 covers 12 residues. V lost 7 bases and J lost 13; bases outside the gene matches: 9. Germline V gene data show CDR1 as MDHEN and CDR2 as SYDVKM. The CDR3 region has the DNA TGTGCCAGCACCGTAGACAGGGAACGGCTGTTTTTT. Amino acids: CASTVDRERLFF. The full variable domain, with the rest looked up from reference TRBV28 and TRBJ2-2, is DVKVTQSSRYLVKRTGEKVFLECVQDMDHENMFWYRQDPGLGLRLIYFSYDVKMKEKGDIPEGYSVSREKKERFSLILESASTNQTSMYLCASTVDRERLFFGEGSRLTVL.

V is TRBV3-1 (or the pseudogene TRBV3-2) and J is TRBJ2-2; D is perhaps TRBD2 (6 bases). The CDR3 consists of 12 residues. Germline values: CDR1 LGHDT, CDR2 YNNKEL (reference sequence). Trimming cost V 4 bases and J 6 bases, with 6 bases left between them. CDR3 sequence reads: CASSREAGELFF. CDR3 DNA: TGTGCCAGCAGCCGGGAGGCCGGGGAGCTGTTTTTT.

This clone came up a few times. This chain joins TRBV12-3 or TRBV12-4 and TRBJ2-4; D is undetermined. V was shortened by 6 bases and J by 0 bases, with 6 bases between the two germline ends. The CDR3 spans 13 residues. The CDR3 DNA sequence: TGTGCCAGCAGGCTATTAGCCAAAAACATTCAGTACTTC. Its translation is CASRLLAKNIQYF.

This rearrangement joins TRBV3-1 (or the pseudogene TRBV3-2) to TRBJ2-2; 7 nucleotides agree with TRBD2. Germline-derived CDR1 and CDR2 are LGHDT and YNNKEL (reference sequence). The length of the CDR3 is 16 residues. The ends lost 1 base at V and 6 bases at J; junction bases unmatched: 8. The CDR3 is CASSQANSRGAGELFF. Written as DNA, the CDR3 is TGTGCCAGCAGCCAAGCGAACTCCCGGGGGGCCGGGGAGCTGTTTTTT.

The CDR3, as DNA: TGTGCCAGCAGTTGGGGAGGGGTCCTAAATGAAAAACTGTTTTTT. The encoded protein is CASSWGGVLNEKLFF. V is TRBV28 and J is TRBJ1-4; D is perhaps TRBD1 (5 bases). The germline V gene encodes CDR1 MDHEN and CDR2 SYDVKM. V was cut by 4 bases and J by 5 bases, with 14 bases left in between. The CDR3 totals 15 residues.

The chain carries TRBV4-1 and TRBJ2-1, with 16 bases matching TRBD2. The CDR3 consists of 18 residues. V was clipped by 0 bases and J by 6 bases; unmatched bases: 5. Germline V gene data show CDR1 as MGHRA and CDR2 as YSYEKL. CDR3 sequence (DNA): TGCGCCAGCAGCCAAGATGGGGGACTAGCGGGAGGGTCCAATGAGCAGTTCTTC. Translating it yields CASSQDGGLAGGSNEQFF.

V usage is TRBV7-9 and J usage is TRBJ2-2; the match to TRBD1 covers 11 bases. Looked up from germline, CDR1 is SEHNR and CDR2 is FQNEAQ (reference sequence). V lost 5 bases and J lost 4; bases outside the gene matches: 3. CDR3 length: 15 amino acids. DNA of the CDR3: TGTGCCAGCAGCCCGGGGACAGGGGGCACCGGGGAGCTGTTTTTT. Amino acids: CASSPGTGGTGELFF.

The J gene is TRBJ2-5, the V gene TRBV10-3; D uncertain. V lost 0 bases, J lost 4 bases, and 15 bases lay in between. Germline V gene data show CDR1 as ENHRY and CDR2 as SYGVKD. This CDR3 spans 16 amino acids. The CDR3 sequence: CAISESQAARVETQYF. DNA of the CDR3: TGTGCCATCAGTGAGTCTCAGGCAGCCCGCGTAGAGACCCAGTACTTC.

V is TRBV18 and J is TRBJ1-6, with a weak D call TRBD1 (5 bases). V was trimmed by 3 bases and J by 8 bases, leaving 14 bases between them. The germline V gene encodes CDR1 KGHSH and CDR2 LQKENI. The CDR3 runs to 15 residues. The CDR3 here is CASSPAGGKDSPLHF. In DNA form, the CDR3 reads TGTGCCAGCTCACCGGCGGGGGGTAAGGATTCACCCCTCCACTTT.

The chain's CDR3 is CASSLPGGTEAFF. The CDR3 DNA sequence: TGTGCCAGCAGTTTACCGGGGGGGACTGAAGCTTTCTTT. The V gene is TRBV28, the J gene TRBJ1-1; tentative D call: TRBD1 (5 bases). Germline CDR1 and CDR2: MDHEN and SYDVKM. V was clipped by 2 bases and J by 5 bases, with 9 bases between them. The CDR3 runs to 13 residues.

The chain carries TRBV19 and TRBJ1-1; D remains unclear. The V and J ends lost 9 bases and 3 bases respectively, with 14 bases between them. The CDR3 has 13 residues. The V gene's germline CDR1 is LNHDA and CDR2 SQIVND (reference sequence). CDR3 sequence (DNA): TGTGCCAGCCAGGAGGAAAGATACACTGAAGCTTTCTTT. It encodes CASQEERYTEAFF. Full variable domain (missing parts from reference TRBV19 and TRBJ1-1): DGGITQSPKYLFRKEGQNVTLSCEQNLNHDAMYWYRQDPGQGLRLIYYSQIVNDFQKGDIAEGYSVSREKKESFPLTVTSAQKNPTAFYLCASQEERYTEAFFGQGTRLTVV.

This clone appeared once. The chain joins TRBV28 to TRBJ2-2; D gene uncertain. CDR1 is MDHEN and CDR2 is SYDVKM in the germline V gene. V was pared by 4 bases and J by 2 bases, with 8 bases between. The CDR3 consists of 14 residues. CDR3 protein: CASSSHLNTGELFF. CDR3 coding DNA: TGTGCCAGCAGTTCGCACCTAAACACCGGGGAGCTGTTTTTT.

This chain links TRBV6-4 with TRBJ2-3, with D possibly TRBD2 on 5 matching bases. This CDR3 is built from 16 residues. Germline loops: CDR1 MRHNA, CDR2 SNTAGT. Trimming removed 5 bases from V and 1 base from J, with 16 bases in between. CDR3 nucleotide sequence: TGTGCCAGCAGTCCCCTCGTTGATAGCGGCACAGATACGCAGTATTTT. It specifies CASSPLVDSGTDTQYF.

The chain uses TRBV6-5 and TRBJ2-2; the D gene is possibly TRBD1 (5 bases). V shed 11 bases and J shed 7 bases, with 11 bases lying between them. The CDR3 length is 11 residues. Germline loops: CDR1 MNHEY, CDR2 SVGAGI. The CDR3 is CAHGAGGELFF. CDR3 bases: TGTGCCCATGGGGCAGGCGGGGAGCTGTTTTTT.

This rearrangement joins TRBV24-1 to TRBJ1-1; the D is unclear. Looked up from germline, CDR1 is KGHDR and CDR2 is SFDVKD. The CDR3 covers 13 residues. V lost 4 bases, J lost 3 bases, and 8 bases lay in between. CDR3 nucleotide sequence: TGTGCCACCAGTGACTCGGACTACACTGAAGCTTTCTTT. This translates into CATSDSDYTEAFF.

The chain has TRBV10-2 and TRBJ1-1; D is ambiguous. V lost 7 bases and J 6 bases, leaving 15 bases between the germline ends. From germline, CDR1 is WSHSY and CDR2 SAAADI. The length of the CDR3 is 13 residues. The CDR3 loop is CASKPGTGSEAFF. CDR3 bases: TGCGCCAGCAAGCCGGGAACGGGGTCTGAAGCTTTCTTT.